This T cell receptor (beta chain) is drawn from a study of T cell responses to AZD1222 COVID-19 vaccine. Study observations and caveats: Dominant at 160-218 and 743-854, vaccine-associated CD4 TCRs also spanned spike. Only a handful of AZD1222 recipients were seropositive at baseline.

The table came from immunoSEQ multiplex PCR; TCRdb's copy has only in-frame clones and leaves some out. The sample lists 100,000 or so clones; over 80% were seen once. To note about this clone: What it recognizes is unknown.

The CDR3 length is 16 residues. Germline lookup yields CDR1 LGHNT and CDR2 FRNRAP. The sequence came from an adult in good health. Sequencing was performed on peripheral blood, taken on day 0 of AZD1222 vaccination. The V gene is TRBV12-5, the J gene TRBJ1-2; D is undetermined. CDR3 sequence (DNA): TGTGCGAGTTATCTCTCTGGGCTACCGTTGCACTATGGCTACACCTTC. It yields the protein CASYLSGLPLHYGYTF.